Following are 3 T cell receptor beta chains from one sample sequenced in a study of shared clonotypes between healthy human individuals. Produced via immunoSEQ multiplex PCR; TCRdb's table is partial and in-frame only. The sample gives more than 1.2 million clones, less than 99% of which show up once; about 0.35% is in the top ten. The sample taken for sequencing was naive CD4+ T cells sorted from blood. Regarding subset: CD45RA+ positively selected. These receptors all stem from a man in his thirties or forties in good health.

This clone was counted once. This chain links TRBV18 with TRBJ1-2, with D perhaps matching TRBD1 (5 bases). The CDR3 spans 13 residues. CDR1 and CDR2 (germline): KGHSH, LQKENI. The ends were cut back, 4 bases at V and 4 bases at J, with 10 bases in the middle. This CDR3 is CASSQGRPYGYTF. DNA for the CDR3: TGTGCCAGCTCACAGGGGCGGCCCTATGGCTACACCTTC.

This chain connects TRBV19 to TRBJ2-4, with TRBD2 matching 7 bases. The CDR3 covers 13 residues. Germline CDR1 is LNHDA and CDR2 is SQIVND (reference sequence). V shed 0 bases and J 10 bases; nucleotides not matched to a gene: 3. CDR3 in amino acids: CASSIDGGMIQYF. The CDR3, as DNA: TGTGCCAGTAGTATAGACGGGGGGATGATTCAGTACTTC.

The chain links TRBV7-8 to TRBJ1-1, with D tentatively TRBD1 (5 bases). Germline CDR1 reads SGHVS; CDR2 reads FQNEAQ. V was pared by 1 base and J by 1 base, with 10 bases between. The CDR3 runs 15 residues. This chain's CDR3 is CASSLDGGKNTEAFF. CDR3 coding DNA: TGTGCCAGCAGCTTAGATGGGGGTAAGAACACTGAAGCTTTCTTT.